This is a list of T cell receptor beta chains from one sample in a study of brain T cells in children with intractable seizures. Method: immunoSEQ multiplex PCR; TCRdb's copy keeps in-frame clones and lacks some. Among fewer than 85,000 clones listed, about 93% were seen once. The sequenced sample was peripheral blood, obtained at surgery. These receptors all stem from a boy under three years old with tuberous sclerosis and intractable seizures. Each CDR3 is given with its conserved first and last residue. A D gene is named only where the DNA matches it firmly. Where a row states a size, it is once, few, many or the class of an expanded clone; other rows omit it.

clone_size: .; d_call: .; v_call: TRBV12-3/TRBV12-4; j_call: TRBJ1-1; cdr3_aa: CASSFEPGLAFF; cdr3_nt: TGTGCCAGCAGTTTCGAGCCAGGGCTAGCTTTCTTT
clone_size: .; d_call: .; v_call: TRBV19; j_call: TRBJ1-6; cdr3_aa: CASSIESRTANSPLHF; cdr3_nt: TGTGCCAGTAGTATTGAGTCGCGGACAGCAAATTCACCCCTCCACTTT
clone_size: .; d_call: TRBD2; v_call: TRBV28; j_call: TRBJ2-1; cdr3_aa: CASSLSGRTSNEQFF; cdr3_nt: TGTGCCAGCAGCTTAAGCGGGAGAACAAGCAATGAGCAGTTCTTC
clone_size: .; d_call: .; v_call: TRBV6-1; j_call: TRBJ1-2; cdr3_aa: CASSDGEKGEHYGYTF; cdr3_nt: TGTGCCAGCAGTGATGGGGAGAAGGGAGAACACTATGGCTACACCTTC
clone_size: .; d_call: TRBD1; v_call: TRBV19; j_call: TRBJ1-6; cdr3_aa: CASSATGGLSPLHF; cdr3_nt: TGTGCCAGTAGTGCGACAGGGGGTCTATCACCCCTCCACTTT
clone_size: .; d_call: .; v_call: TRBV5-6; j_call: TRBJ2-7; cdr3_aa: CASSPGLTYEQYF; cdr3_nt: TGTGCCAGCAGCCCGGGACTTACCTACGAGCAGTACTTC
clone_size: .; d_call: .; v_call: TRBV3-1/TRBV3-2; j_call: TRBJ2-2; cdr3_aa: CASSRGSGELFF; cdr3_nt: TGTGCCAGCAGCCGGGGGTCCGGGGAGCTGTTTTTT
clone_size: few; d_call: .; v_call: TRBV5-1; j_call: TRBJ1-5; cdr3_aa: CASSLGQLRDQPQHF; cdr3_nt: TGCGCCAGCAGCTTGGGACAGCTCAGAGATCAGCCCCAGCATTTT
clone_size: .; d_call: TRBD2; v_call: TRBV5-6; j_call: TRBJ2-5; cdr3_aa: CASSLGTSAFQETQYF; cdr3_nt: TGTGCCAGCAGCCTGGGGACTAGCGCCTTCCAAGAGACCCAGTACTTC
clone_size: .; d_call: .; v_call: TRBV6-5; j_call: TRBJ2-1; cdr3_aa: CASSYRVPYNEQFF; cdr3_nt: TGTGCCAGCAGTTATCGGGTGCCCTACAATGAGCAGTTCTTC
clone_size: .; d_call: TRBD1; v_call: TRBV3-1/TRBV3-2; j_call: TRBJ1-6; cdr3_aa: CASSHRGGLRDSPLHF; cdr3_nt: TGTGCCAGCAGCCACAGGGGGGGACTCCGAGATTCACCCCTCCACTTT
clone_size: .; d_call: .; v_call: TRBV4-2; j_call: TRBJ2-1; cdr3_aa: CASSQDLRGGDNEQFF; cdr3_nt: TGTGCCAGCAGCCAAGATTTAAGAGGGGGGGATAATGAGCAGTTCTTC
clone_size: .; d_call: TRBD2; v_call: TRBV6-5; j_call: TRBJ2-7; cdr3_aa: CASSYDQREVSREQYF; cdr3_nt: TGTGCCAGCAGTTACGACCAGCGGGAGGTCTCCCGCGAGCAGTACTTC
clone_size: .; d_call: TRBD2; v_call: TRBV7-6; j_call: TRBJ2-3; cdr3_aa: CASSARLAGGNTDTQYF; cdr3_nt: TGTGCCAGCAGCGCCCGACTAGCGGGGGGCAACACAGATACGCAGTATTTT
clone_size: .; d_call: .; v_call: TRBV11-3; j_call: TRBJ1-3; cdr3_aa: CASSFSGNTIYF; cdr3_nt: TGTGCCAGCAGCTTCTCTGGAAACACCATATATTTT
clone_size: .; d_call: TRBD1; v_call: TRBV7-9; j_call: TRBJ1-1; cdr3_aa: CASSSPRQGTEAFF; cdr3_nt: TGTGCCAGCAGCTCACCGCGACAGGGCACTGAAGCTTTCTTT
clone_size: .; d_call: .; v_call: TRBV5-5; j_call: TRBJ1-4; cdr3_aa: CASTQTLGGATEKLFF; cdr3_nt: TGTGCCAGCACCCAGACTCTGGGGGGGGCGACGGAAAAACTGTTTTTT
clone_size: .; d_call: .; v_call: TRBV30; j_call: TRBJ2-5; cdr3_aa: CAWSRVAETQYF; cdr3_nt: TGTGCCTGGAGTCGGGTGGCAGAGACCCAGTACTTC
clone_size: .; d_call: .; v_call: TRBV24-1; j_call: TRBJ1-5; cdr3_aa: CATSDHRKFRNQPQHF; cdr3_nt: TGTGCCACCAGTGACCACAGAAAATTTCGCAATCAGCCCCAGCATTTT
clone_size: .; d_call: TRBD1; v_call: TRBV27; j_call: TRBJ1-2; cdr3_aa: CASSPGQGLRLNGYTF; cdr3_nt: TGTGCCAGCAGTCCAGGACAGGGACTTAGATTAAATGGCTACACCTTC
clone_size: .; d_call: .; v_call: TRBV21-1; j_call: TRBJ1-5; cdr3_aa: CASSKDRGRSNQPQHF; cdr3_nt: TGTGCCAGCAGCAAAGATAGGGGCCGGAGCAATCAGCCCCAGCATTTT
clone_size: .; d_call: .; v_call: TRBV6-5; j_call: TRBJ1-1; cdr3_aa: CASKFRGANTEAFF; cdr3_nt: TGTGCCAGCAAATTCCGAGGGGCGAACACTGAAGCTTTCTTT
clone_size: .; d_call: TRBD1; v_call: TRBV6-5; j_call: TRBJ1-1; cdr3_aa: CASRSGTGISTEAFF; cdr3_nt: TGTGCCAGCAGGTCCGGGACAGGGATTTCCACTGAAGCTTTCTTT